The 18 T cell receptor beta chains listed next were all sequenced from one sample in a study of control samples from healthy donors and cancer patients. This table comes from immunoSEQ multiplex PCR, and its TCRdb copy is limited to in-frame clones, with some not included. The profile shows 100,000 to 150,000 clones, 75% to 95% of them singletons. The sequencing sample was made of blood. All receptors come from a man between 18 and 29 years old in good health.

The chain combines TRBV3-1 (or the pseudogene TRBV3-2) with TRBJ2-1; D remains ambiguous. Deletions cut 4 bases from V and 8 bases from J, with 12 bases between. This CDR3 is 13 amino acids long. Germline CDR1 LGHDT, CDR2 YNNKEL (reference sequence). CDR3: CASSLLGGHEQFF. The CDR3 DNA reads TGTGCCAGCAGCCTCTTAGGTGGGCATGAGCAGTTCTTC.

This clone has a handful of counts. The V call is TRBV18, the J call TRBJ2-6; D unclear. V was cut by 3 bases and J by 0 bases, with 18 bases left in between. The CDR3 has 19 residues. CDR1 KGHSH and CDR2 LQKENI come from the germline V gene. CDR3 amino acids: CASSPTARIISSGANVLTF. Written as DNA, the CDR3 is TGTGCCAGCTCACCCACCGCACGAATCATAAGCTCTGGGGCCAACGTCCTGACTTTC.

The rearrangement uses TRBV6-5 and TRBJ2-7, with TRBD1 matching 11 bases. V shed 7 bases, J shed 5 bases, and the junction held 10 bases outside the gene matches. The germline V gene encodes CDR1 MNHEY and CDR2 SVGAGI. The CDR3 is made up of 15 amino acids. CDR3: CASTSPGQGAHEQYF. Written as DNA, the CDR3 is TGTGCCAGCACCTCACCCGGACAGGGGGCCCACGAGCAGTACTTC.

The rearrangement joins TRBV2 to TRBJ1-2; D possibly corresponds to TRBD1 (6 bases). The CDR3 loop spans 14 amino acids. V gave up 7 bases and J gave up 2 bases, with 14 bases separating them. CDR1 SNHLY and CDR2 FYNNEI come from the germline V gene. CDR3 bases: TGTGCCAGCACCCCCGGACAGATAAACTATGGCTACACCTTC. Protein sequence: CASTPGQINYGYTF.

The J gene is TRBJ1-1, the V gene TRBV5-1; D call uncertain. The CDR3 consists of 15 residues. CDR1 is SGHRS, CDR2 YFSETQ, per germline. The V gene lost 0 bases and the J gene lost 3 bases, with 12 bases spanning the gap. The CDR3 region is CASSLAGKRYTEAFF. DNA for the CDR3: TGCGCCAGCAGCTTGGCCGGGAAACGCTACACTGAAGCTTTCTTT.

The CDR3 DNA sequence: TGCGCCAGCAGCTTAAAAAGAACACAGGGTATCTCCTACAATGAGCAGTTCTTC. Translation: CASSLKRTQGISYNEQFF. The J gene is TRBJ2-1, the V gene TRBV5-1; TRBD1 is a possible D gene (6 bases). V lost 2 bases to trimming and J lost 0 bases, with 18 bases between them. Germline assignment: CDR1 SGHRS and CDR2 YFSETQ. The CDR3 has 18 amino acids.

The V call is TRBV6-2 or TRBV6-3, the J call TRBJ2-3; tentatively, D is TRBD2 (6 bases). The ends were cut back, 6 bases at V and 1 base at J, with 14 bases in the middle. CDR3 length: 15 residues. Germline-derived CDR1 and CDR2 are MNHEY and SVGEGT. The chain's CDR3 is CASSTLGGGTDTQYF. The DNA for the CDR3 is TGTGCCAGCAGCACCCTAGGAGGGGGCACAGATACGCAGTATTTT.

The rearrangement links TRBV6-4 to TRBJ2-1; 7 bases map to TRBD1. The CDR3 spans 15 residues. V gave up 5 bases and J gave up 5 bases; unmatched junction bases: 9. The germline gives CDR1 MRHNA, CDR2 SNTAGT. CDR3 DNA sequence: TGTGCCAGCAGTCAACCGACAGGGAACCACAATGAGCAGTTCTTC. Encoded protein: CASSQPTGNHNEQFF.

Concerning this clone: The germline gene is not matched at one end of the junction; a read error may be the cause. CDR3 sequence (DNA): TGTGCCAGCAGTTACTCGAGCAGGGACACTGAAGCTTTTTTT. It yields the protein CASSYSSRDTEAFF. V gene TRBV6-5 combines with J gene TRBJ1-1; possible D gene TRBD1, 6 bases. This CDR3 comprises 14 residues. Germline CDR1 and CDR2: MNHEY and SVGAGI.

This chain links TRBV7-2 with TRBJ2-1, with D maybe TRBD2 (6 bases). The germline CDR1 and CDR2 sequences are SGHTA and FQGNSA. V was clipped by 0 bases and J by 2 bases, with 8 bases between them. There are 15 residues in the CDR3. Written as DNA, the CDR3 is TGTGCCAGCAGCTTAGCCGGGGGAGCCTACAATGAGCAGTTCTTC. Translating it yields CASSLAGGAYNEQFF.

CDR3 DNA sequence: TGTGCCAGCAGTTTAGTCGGGGGGGCCCAAGAGACCCAGTACTTC. Protein product: CASSLVGGAQETQYF. The V gene is TRBV27, the J gene TRBJ2-5; TRBD2 agrees at 8 bases. Per the germline V gene, CDR1 is MNHEY and CDR2 is SMNVEV (reference sequence). Losses at the gene ends were 2 bases for V and 1 base for J; bases not matched to a gene: 3. CDR3 length: 15 residues.

The chain has TRBV6-2 or TRBV6-3 and TRBJ1-6; D call uncertain. The V gene lost 8 bases and the J gene lost 8 bases, with 16 bases spanning the gap. Germline CDR1 is MNHEY and CDR2 is SVGEGT. The CDR3 runs 14 residues. The DNA for the CDR3 is TGTGCCAGCCGCCCGACCGGGCAGGATTCACCCCTCCACTTT. This encodes CASRPTGQDSPLHF.

V gene TRBV4-1 combines with J gene TRBJ2-5; D is ambiguous. V lost 1 base to trimming and J lost 0 bases, with 9 bases between them. Per germline, CDR1 MGHRA and CDR2 YSYEKL. This CDR3 has 15 residues. CDR3 sequence (DNA): TGCGCCAGCAGCCAAGGCGACTCCAACCAAGAGACCCAGTACTTC. Translation gives CASSQGDSNQETQYF.

Only a few counts were recorded for this clone. The rearrangement links TRBV5-4 to TRBJ1-5; D is unresolved. CDR3 length equals 12 residues. Germline V lookup: CDR1 SGHNT, CDR2 YYREEE (reference sequence). With 5 bases removed from V and 5 bases from J, the gap between germline ends came to 8 bases. Here the CDR3 DNA reads TGTGCCAGCAGTTCAGATGATCAGCCCCAGCATTTT. Translated, it gives CASSSDDQPQHF.

The rearrangement links TRBV19 to TRBJ1-5; possible D gene TRBD1, 5 bases. The CDR3 is 13 residues long. Germline values: CDR1 LNHDA, CDR2 SQIVND (reference sequence). V was pared by 4 bases and J by 6 bases, with 10 bases between. As DNA, the CDR3 is TGTGCCAGTAGTAACCCAGGGCGTCAGCCCCAGCATTTT. The encoded protein is CASSNPGRQPQHF. Full variable domain (outside the CDR3, taken from reference TRBV19 and TRBJ1-5): DGGITQSPKYLFRKEGQNVTLSCEQNLNHDAMYWYRQDPGQGLRLIYYSQIVNDFQKGDIAEGYSVSREKKESFPLTVTSAQKNPTAFYLCASSNPGRQPQHFGDGTRLSIL.

This chain links TRBV6-6 with TRBJ1-5, with TRBD1 matching over 7 bases. There are 15 residues in the CDR3. Germline trimming cut 6 bases from V and 0 bases from J; bases unmatched to any gene: 5. Germline V CDR1 and CDR2: MNHNY, SVGAGI (reference sequence). The CDR3 nucleotides are TGTGCCAGCAGACCCAGGGGGGATAGCAATCAGCCCCAGCATTTT. This gives the protein CASRPRGDSNQPQHF.

This chain uses TRBV7-3 with TRBJ2-3; 10 bases match TRBD1. The V and J ends lost 5 bases and 6 bases, in that order; junction bases with no gene match: 8. The CDR3 spans 15 residues. Per germline, CDR1 SGHTA and CDR2 FQGTGA. Here the CDR3 reads CASSPGTGVRDTQYF. The CDR3 DNA reads as TGTGCCAGCAGCCCCGGGACAGGGGTAAGGGATACGCAGTATTTT.

V gene TRBV3-1 (or the pseudogene TRBV3-2) combines with J gene TRBJ2-3, with 11 bases that match TRBD2. The CDR3 covers 18 residues. Unmatched junction bases numbered 9, after V lost 2 bases and J lost 2 bases. CDR1 is LGHDT and CDR2 is YNNKEL in the germline V gene (reference sequence). For the CDR3, the DNA is TGTGCCAGCAGCCAACACCCGGCTAGCGGGGGGTACACAGATACGCAGTATTTT. This codes for CASSQHPASGGYTDTQYF.